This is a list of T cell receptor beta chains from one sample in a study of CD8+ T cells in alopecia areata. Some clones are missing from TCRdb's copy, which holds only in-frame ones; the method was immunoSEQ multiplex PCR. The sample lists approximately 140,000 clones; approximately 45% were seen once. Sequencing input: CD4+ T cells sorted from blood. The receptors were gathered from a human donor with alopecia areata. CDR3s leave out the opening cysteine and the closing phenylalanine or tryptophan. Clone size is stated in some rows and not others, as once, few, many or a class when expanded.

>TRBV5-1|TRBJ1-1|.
ASSLAVGSMNTEAF
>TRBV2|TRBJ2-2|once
ASSDPGHRTGELF
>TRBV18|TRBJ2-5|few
ASSPREETQY
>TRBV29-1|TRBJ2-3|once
STRAGEADTQY
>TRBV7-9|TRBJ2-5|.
ASSLDRGQETQY
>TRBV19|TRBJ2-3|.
ASSWGWTDTQY
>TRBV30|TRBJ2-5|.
AWSAKWEGRSQETQY
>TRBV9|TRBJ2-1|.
ASSPPQARNAQF
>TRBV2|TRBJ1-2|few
ASRVGSGSGFT
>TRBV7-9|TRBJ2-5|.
ASSLVQGTQY
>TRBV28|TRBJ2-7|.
ASFRGRKPYEQY
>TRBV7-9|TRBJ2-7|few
ASSLASGATYEQY
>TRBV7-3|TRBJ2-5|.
ASSPDRTQETQY
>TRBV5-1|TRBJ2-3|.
ASSLRGRTDTQY
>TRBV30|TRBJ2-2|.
AWSTFGELF
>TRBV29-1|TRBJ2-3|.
SVQDPDTQY